Reported below is one T cell receptor beta chain. Here immunoSEQ multiplex PCR was the method, and the copy in TCRdb shows in-frame clones only, minus some. The table has 50,000 to 60,000 clones, approximately 85% seen once. Germline CDR1 SGDLS, CDR2 YYNGEE. CDR3 size: 17 residues. The V and J ends lost 0 bases and 3 bases, in that order; junction bases with no gene match: 10. These data are taken from a study of blood T cell repertoires in COVID-19. The clonotype originates from a human donor in a cohort sampled during active COVID-19. The genes are TRBV9 and TRBJ2-3, with 7 bases lining up with TRBD2. The sequenced sample consisted of peripheral blood. CDR3 DNA: TGTGCCAGCAGCGTAGAGGGCCGGGCGGGAGTTACAGATACGCAGTATTTT. It encodes CASSVEGRAGVTDTQYF.